This T cell receptor beta chain was identified in a study of blood T cells in healthy people across ages. This CDR3 has 15 residues. V lost 6 bases and J 4 bases, leaving 20 bases between the germline ends. CDR1 DFQATT and CDR2 SNEGSKA come from the germline V gene (reference sequence). Study findings and constraints: Underestimates were what the diversity estimates from one million T cells were considered to be.

A second roughly 6 to 11 cycle PCR used barcoded and J-beta primers. From the 5' RACE reads, TCRdb called clonotypes with MiXCR, one entry per CDR3 protein. Among approximately 680,000 distinct CDR3 sequences, approximately 30% were seen once, and the ten largest hold 15% to 17%. Worth noting for this clonotype: The antigen is not known.

The V and J genes are TRBV20-1 and TRBJ2-3; a possible D gene is TRBD2 (7 bases). Input material: blood. The sequence was collected from a woman of 80 years or more in good health. This CDR3 is CSAPSLGGRADTQYF. CDR3 nucleotides: TGCAGTGCCCCGAGCTTGGGGGGGCGGGCAGATACGCAGTATTTT.